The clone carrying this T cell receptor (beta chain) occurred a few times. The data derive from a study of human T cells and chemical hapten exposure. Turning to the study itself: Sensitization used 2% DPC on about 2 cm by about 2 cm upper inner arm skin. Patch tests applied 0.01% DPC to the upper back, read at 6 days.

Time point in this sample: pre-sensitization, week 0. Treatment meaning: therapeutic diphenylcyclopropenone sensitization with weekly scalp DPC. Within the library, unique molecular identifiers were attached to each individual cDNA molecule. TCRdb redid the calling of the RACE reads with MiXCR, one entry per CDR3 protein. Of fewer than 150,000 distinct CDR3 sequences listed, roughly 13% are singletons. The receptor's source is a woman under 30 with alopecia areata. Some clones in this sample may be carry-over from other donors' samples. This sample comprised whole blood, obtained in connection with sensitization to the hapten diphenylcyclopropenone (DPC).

In DNA, the CDR3 is TGTGCCAGCAGGAGGGACAGTCTTCTGGGTTCTTCACCCCTCCACTTT. Amino acids: CASRRDSLLGSSPLHF. V gene TRBV27 combines with J gene TRBJ1-6; TRBD1 agrees at 7 bases. V dropped 6 bases and J dropped 9; count of bases not matched to a gene: 14. The CDR3 has 16 residues. CDR1 MNHEY and CDR2 SMNVEV come from the germline V gene (reference sequence).